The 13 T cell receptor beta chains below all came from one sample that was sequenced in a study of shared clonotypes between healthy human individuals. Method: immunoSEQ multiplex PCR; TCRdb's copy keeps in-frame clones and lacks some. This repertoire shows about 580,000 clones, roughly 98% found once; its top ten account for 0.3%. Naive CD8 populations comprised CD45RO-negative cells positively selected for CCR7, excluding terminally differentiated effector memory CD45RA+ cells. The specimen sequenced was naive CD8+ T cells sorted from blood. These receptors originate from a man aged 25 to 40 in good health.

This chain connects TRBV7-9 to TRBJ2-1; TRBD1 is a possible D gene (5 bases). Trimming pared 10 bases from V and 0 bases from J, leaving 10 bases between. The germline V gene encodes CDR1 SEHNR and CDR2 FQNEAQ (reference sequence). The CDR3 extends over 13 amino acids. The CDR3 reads CAKGDTSYNEQFF. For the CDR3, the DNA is TGTGCCAAAGGGGATACCTCCTACAATGAGCAGTTCTTC.

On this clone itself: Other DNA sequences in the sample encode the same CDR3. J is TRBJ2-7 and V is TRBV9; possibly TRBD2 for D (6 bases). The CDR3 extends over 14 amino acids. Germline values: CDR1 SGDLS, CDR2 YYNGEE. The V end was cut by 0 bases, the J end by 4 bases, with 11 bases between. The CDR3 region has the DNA TGTGCCAGCAGCGTAGGTGGAGGGACTTACGAGCAGTACTTC. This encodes CASSVGGGTYEQYF. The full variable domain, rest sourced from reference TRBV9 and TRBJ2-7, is DSGVTQTPKHLITATGQRVTLRCSPRSGDLSVYWYQQSLDQGLQFLIQYYNGEERAKGNILERFSAQQFPDLHSELNLSSLELGDSALYFCASSVGGGTYEQYFGPGTRLTVT.

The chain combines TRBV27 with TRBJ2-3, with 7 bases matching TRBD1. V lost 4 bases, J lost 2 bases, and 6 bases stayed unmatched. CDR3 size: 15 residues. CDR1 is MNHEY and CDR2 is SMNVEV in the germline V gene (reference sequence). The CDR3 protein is CASSWRQGPTDTQYF. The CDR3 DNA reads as TGTGCCAGCAGTTGGCGACAGGGCCCCACAGATACGCAGTATTTT.

CDR3 region: CASRDSSTDTQYF. In DNA form, the CDR3 reads TGTGCCAGCAGGGACTCCTCCACAGATACGCAGTATTTT. The chain uses TRBV18 and TRBJ2-3; TRBD2 might be the D (6 bases). Trimming took off 8 bases at V and 2 bases at J, with 11 bases between the two ends. Germline lookup yields CDR1 KGHSH and CDR2 LQKENI. CDR3 length: 13 amino acids. The full variable domain, its missing parts supplied by reference TRBV18 and TRBJ2-3, is NAGVMQNPRHLVRRRGQEARLRCSPMKGHSHVYWYRQLPEEGLKFMVYLQKENIIDESGMPKERFSAEFPKEGPSILRIQQVVRGDSAAYFCASRDSSTDTQYFGPGTRLTVL.

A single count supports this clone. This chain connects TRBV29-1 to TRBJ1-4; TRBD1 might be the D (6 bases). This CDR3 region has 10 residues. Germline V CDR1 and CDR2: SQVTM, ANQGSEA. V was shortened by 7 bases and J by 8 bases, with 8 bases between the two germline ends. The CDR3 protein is CSEGEEKLFF. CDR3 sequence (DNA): TGCAGCGAGGGGGAGGAAAAACTGTTTTTT.

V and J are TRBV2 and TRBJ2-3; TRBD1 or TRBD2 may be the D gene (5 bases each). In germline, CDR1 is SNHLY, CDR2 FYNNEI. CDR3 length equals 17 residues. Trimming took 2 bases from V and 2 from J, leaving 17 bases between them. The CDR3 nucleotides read TGTGCCAGCAGTGAATCTAGCTTGGGGACGCACACAGATACGCAGTATTTT. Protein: CASSESSLGTHTDTQYF.

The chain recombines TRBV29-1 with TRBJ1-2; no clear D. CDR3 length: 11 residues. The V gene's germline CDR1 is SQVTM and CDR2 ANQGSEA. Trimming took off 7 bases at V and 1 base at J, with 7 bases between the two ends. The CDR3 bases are TGCAGCGATCAGAGTAACTATGGCTACACCTTC. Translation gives CSDQSNYGYTF.

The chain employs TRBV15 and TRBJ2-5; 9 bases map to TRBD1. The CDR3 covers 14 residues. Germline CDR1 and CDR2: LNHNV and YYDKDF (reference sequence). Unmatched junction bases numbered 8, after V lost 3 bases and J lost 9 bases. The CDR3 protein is CATSSTGTGPPQYF. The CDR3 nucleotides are TGTGCCACCAGCAGCACCGGGACAGGGCCCCCCCAGTACTTC.

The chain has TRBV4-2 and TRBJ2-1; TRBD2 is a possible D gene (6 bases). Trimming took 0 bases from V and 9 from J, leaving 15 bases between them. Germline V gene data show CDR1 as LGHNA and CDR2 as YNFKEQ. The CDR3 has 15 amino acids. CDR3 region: CASSQDSRGVGEQFF. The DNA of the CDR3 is TGTGCCAGCAGCCAAGACTCGCGGGGAGTGGGTGAGCAGTTCTTC.

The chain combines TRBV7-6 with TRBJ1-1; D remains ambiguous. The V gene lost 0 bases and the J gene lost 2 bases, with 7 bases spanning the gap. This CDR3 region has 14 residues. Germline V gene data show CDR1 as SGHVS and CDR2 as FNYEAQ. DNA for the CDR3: TGTGCCAGCAGCTTAGCTGGGGTTAACACTGAAGCTTTCTTT. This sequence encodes CASSLAGVNTEAFF. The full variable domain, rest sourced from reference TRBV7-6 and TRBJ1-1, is GAGVSQSPRYKVTKRGQDVALRCDPISGHVSLYWYRQALGQGPEFLTYFNYEAQQDKSGLPNDRFSAERPEGSISTLTIQRTEQRDSAMYRCASSLAGVNTEAFFGQGTRLTVV.

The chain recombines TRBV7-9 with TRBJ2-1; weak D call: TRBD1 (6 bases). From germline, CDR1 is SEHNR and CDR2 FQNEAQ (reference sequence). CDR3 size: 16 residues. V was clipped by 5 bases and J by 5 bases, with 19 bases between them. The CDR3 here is CASSLPSNRVNNEQFF. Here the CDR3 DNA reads TGTGCCAGCAGCCTCCCCTCCAACAGGGTAAACAATGAGCAGTTCTTC.

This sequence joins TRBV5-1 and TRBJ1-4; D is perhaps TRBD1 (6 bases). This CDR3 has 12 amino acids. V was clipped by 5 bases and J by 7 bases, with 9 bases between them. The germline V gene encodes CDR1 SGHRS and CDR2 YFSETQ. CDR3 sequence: CASREDSEKLFF. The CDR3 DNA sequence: TGCGCCAGCAGGGAGGACAGTGAAAAACTGTTTTTT.

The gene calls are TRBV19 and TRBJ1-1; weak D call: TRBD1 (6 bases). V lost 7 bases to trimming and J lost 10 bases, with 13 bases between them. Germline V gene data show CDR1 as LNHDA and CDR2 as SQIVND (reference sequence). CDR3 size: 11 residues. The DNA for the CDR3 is TGTGCCAGTACCGCAGGGGTAAGAGCTTTCTTT. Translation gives CASTAGVRAFF. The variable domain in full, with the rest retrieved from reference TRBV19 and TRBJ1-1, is DGGITQSPKYLFRKEGQNVTLSCEQNLNHDAMYWYRQDPGQGLRLIYYSQIVNDFQKGDIAEGYSVSREKKESFPLTVTSAQKNPTAFYLCASTAGVRAFFGQGTRLTVV.